What follows is one T cell receptor (beta chain) and its context. Its recognized antigen is unknown. Base qualities are missing; no much larger clone stands one base away. TCRbeta CDR3 regions were amplified from genomic DNA using the immunoSEQ Assay, a bias-controlled multiplex PCR. The source study handled its data this way. The number of nucleated cells in each sample was estimated by amplification of reference gene primers within the assay. To quantify the absolute abundance of each unique TCRbeta CDR3 rearrangement, sequence reads were collapsed and filtered. For each sample, productive Simpson clonality was calculated as the square root of Simpson's diversity index over productive rearrangements. The source is immuneACCESS, and TCRdb retained only in-frame sequences with V and J called. Part of the clones is not carried over; for the studies checked, unresolved V genes explain less than half of this, and the remainder is unexplained. Clonal size and the V and J genes are those of that table, whereas D and trimming came from the DNA. The sample profile shows about 25,000 clones; roughly 91% of them were found once. 25% to 30% of the sample is held by the ten biggest clonotypes.

CDR1 MNHEY and CDR2 SMNVEV are derived from the germline V gene (reference sequence). The germline ends are 22 bases apart after V is trimmed by 5 bases and J by 8 bases. Measured from the cysteine to the phenylalanine, the CDR3 is 16 residues long. Only the CDR3 DNA is retained, 48 bases long and in frame from the first base. These data come from a study of blood T cell repertoires in COVID-19 (dated by TCRdb to the early 2020s). With regard to the full study: Samples covering the acute and convalescent phases of COVID-19 were provided by collaborators in the United States, Italy and Spain. The prospective study material was composed of cDNA or gDNA derived from T cells, B-cell-depleted T cells, or PBMCs. The dataset comprised deeply sampled blood TCRbeta repertoires from subjects exposed to, actively infected with, or recovered from COVID-19. The repertoires were made available in a free public database intended to serve as a resource for research on the immune response to SARS-CoV-2. Samples came from the ongoing ImmuneRACE study (first 160 participants) plus 1,254 subjects from 6 global collaborators. A de-identified subject ID, COVID-19 status, age in years and sex were almost always included in the sample metadata. Where available, HLA class I and class II types were obtained from metadata supplied by the sample provider rather than from assay-based typing. The study at large found these results: How much clinical and demographic metadata was included differed by source and by participant, and the metadata was provided uncurated.

One collaborating source in Seattle enrolled patients during active infection and followed them longitudinally through the course of disease. Whole blood was collected in K2EDTA tubes by collaborating institutions according to the institutions' own protocols. Collaborator samples were shipped for TCRbeta analysis as frozen whole blood, isolated PBMCs, or DNA extracted from either sample type. Rearrangement joined TRBV27 to TRBJ2-1; TRBD1 is a weak D gene call, 6 bases matching. What was sequenced was peripheral blood. This clonotype was obtained from a man in his 70s with COVID-19, enrolled during active disease. Read as DNA, the sequence is TGTGCCAGCAGTGACCAAAATCAGGGAAACAGGGATGAGCAGTTCTTC. Translated, it reads CASSDQNQGNRDEQFF.